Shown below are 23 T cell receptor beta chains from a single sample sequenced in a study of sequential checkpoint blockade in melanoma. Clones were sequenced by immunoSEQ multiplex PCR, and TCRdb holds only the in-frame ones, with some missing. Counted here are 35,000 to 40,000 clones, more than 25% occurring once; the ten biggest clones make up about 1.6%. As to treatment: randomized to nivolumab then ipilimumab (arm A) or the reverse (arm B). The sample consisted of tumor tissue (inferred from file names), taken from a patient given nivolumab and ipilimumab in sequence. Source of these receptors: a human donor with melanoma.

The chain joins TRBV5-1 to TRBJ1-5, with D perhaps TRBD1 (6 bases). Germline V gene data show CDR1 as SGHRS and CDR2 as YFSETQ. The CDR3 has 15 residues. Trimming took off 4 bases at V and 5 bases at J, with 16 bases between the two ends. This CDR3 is CASSEGTIRDQPQHF. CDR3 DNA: TGCGCCAGCAGCGAAGGGACAATACGAGATCAGCCCCAGCATTTT.

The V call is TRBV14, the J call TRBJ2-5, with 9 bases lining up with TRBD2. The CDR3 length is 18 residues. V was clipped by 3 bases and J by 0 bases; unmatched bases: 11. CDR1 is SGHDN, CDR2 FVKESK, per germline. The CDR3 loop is CASSQSSGMVEYQETQYF. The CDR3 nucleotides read TGTGCCAGCAGCCAGTCTAGCGGGATGGTTGAGTACCAAGAGACCCAGTACTTC.

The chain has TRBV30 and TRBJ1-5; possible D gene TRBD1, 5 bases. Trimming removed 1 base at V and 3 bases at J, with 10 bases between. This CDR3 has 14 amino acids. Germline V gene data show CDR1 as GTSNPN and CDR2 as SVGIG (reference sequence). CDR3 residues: CAWSDWGSNQPQHF. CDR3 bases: TGTGCCTGGAGTGACTGGGGGTCCAATCAGCCCCAGCATTTT.

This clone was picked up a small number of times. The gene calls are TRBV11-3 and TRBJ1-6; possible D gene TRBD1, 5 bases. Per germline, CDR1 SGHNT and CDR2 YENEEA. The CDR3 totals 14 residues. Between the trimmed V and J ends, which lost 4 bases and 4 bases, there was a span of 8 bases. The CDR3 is CASSSRQYNSPLHF. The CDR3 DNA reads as TGTGCCAGCAGCTCCCGACAGTATAATTCACCCCTCCACTTT.

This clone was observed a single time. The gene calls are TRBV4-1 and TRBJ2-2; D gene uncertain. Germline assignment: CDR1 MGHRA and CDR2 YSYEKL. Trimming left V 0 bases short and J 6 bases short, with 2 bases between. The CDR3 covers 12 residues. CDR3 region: CASSQEAGELFF. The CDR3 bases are TGCGCCAGCAGCCAAGAGGCCGGGGAGCTGTTTTTT.

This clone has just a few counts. The CDR3 coding sequence is TGTGCCACCAGCAGAGATCTACTAGCGGGAGTGCGGAACGAGCAGTACTTC. This sequence encodes CATSRDLLAGVRNEQYF. The chain recombines TRBV15 with TRBJ2-7, with TRBD2 matching over 11 bases. CDR3 length equals 17 residues. Germline V gives CDR1 LNHNV, CDR2 YYDKDF (reference sequence). J gave up 5 bases and V 0 bases, and 9 bases lay outside the gene matches.

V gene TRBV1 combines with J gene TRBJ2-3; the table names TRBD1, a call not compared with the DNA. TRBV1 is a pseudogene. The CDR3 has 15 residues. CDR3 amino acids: CASSPRTGVTDTQYF. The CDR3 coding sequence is TGCGCCAGCAGCCCCCGGACAGGGGTCACAGATACGCAGTATTTT.

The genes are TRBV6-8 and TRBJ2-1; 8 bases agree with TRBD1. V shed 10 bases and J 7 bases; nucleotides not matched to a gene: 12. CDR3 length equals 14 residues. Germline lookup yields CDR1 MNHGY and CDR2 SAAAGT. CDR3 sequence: CAILGQGKYNEQFF. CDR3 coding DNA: TGTGCCATCCTTGGACAGGGAAAATATAATGAGCAGTTCTTC.

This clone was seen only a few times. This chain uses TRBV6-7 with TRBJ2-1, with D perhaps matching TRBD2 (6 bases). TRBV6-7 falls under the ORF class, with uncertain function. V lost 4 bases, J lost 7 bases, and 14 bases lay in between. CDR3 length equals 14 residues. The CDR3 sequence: CASSSMTRYNEQFF. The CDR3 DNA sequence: TGTGCCAGCAGTTCAATGACTAGATATAATGAGCAGTTCTTC.

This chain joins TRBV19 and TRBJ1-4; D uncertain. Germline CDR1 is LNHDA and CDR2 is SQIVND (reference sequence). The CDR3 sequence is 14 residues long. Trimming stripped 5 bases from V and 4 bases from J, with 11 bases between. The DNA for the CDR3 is TGTGCCAGTAGTTTTACGGTATATAATGAAAAACTGTTTTTT. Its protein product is CASSFTVYNEKLFF.

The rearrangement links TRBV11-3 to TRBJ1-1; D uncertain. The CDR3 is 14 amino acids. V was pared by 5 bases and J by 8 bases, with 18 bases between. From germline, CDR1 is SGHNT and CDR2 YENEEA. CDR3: CASSPLGGGEEAFF. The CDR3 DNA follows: TGTGCCAGCAGCCCTCTCGGCGGAGGAGAAGAAGCTTTCTTT. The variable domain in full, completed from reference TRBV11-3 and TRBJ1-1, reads EAGVVQSPRYKIIEKKQPVAFWCNPISGHNTLYWYLQNLGQGPELLIRYENEEAVDDSQLPKDRFSAERLKGVDSTLKIQPAELGDSAVYLCASSPLGGGEEAFFGQGTRLTVV.

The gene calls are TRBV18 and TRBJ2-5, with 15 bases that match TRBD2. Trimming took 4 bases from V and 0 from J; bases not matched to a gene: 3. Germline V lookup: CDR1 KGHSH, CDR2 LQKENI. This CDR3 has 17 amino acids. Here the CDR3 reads CASSLGTSGGYQETQYF. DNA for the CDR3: TGTGCCAGCTCACTCGGGACTAGCGGGGGGTACCAAGAGACCCAGTACTTC.

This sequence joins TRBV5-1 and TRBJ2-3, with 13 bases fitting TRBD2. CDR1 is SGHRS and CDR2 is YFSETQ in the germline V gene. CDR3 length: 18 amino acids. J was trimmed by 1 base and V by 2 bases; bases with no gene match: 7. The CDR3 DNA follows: TGCGCCAGCAGCTTCGGACTAGCGGGGGCTACTCGCACAGATACGCAGTATTTT. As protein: CASSFGLAGATRTDTQYF.

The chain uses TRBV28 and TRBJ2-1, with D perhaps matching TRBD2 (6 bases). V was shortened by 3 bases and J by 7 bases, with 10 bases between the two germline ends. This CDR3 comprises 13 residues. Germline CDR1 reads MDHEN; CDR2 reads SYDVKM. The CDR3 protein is CASSFGGWNEQFF. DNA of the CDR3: TGTGCCAGCAGTTTCGGGGGTTGGAATGAGCAGTTCTTC. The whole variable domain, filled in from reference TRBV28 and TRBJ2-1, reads DVKVTQSSRYLVKRTGEKVFLECVQDMDHENMFWYRQDPGLGLRLIYFSYDVKMKEKGDIPEGYSVSREKKERFSLILESASTNQTSMYLCASSFGGWNEQFFGPGTRLTVL.

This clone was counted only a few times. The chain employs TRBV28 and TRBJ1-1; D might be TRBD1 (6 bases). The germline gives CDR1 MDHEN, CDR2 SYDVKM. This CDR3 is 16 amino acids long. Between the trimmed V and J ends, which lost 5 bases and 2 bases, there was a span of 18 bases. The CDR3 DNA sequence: TGTGCCAGCAGTGTAACAGGGTTGGGGAGAAACACTGAAGCTTTCTTT. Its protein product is CASSVTGLGRNTEAFF.

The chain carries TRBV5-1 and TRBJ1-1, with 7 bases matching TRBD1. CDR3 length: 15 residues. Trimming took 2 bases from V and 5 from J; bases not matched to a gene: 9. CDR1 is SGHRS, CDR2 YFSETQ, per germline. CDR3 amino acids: CASSFRQGGETEAFF. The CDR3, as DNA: TGCGCCAGCAGCTTTAGACAGGGAGGCGAAACTGAAGCTTTCTTT.

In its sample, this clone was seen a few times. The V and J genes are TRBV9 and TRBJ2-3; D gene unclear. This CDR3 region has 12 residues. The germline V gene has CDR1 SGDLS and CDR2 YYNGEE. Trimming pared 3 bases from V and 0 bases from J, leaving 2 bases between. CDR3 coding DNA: TGTGCCAGCAGCGCTAGCACAGATACGCAGTATTTT. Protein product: CASSASTDTQYF.

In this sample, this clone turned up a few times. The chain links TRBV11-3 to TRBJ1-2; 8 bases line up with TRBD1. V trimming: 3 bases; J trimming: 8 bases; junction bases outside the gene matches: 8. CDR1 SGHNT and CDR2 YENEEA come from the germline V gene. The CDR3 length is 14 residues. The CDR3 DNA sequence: TGTGCCAGCAGCTTTGATCAGGGGGCGAAAGGCTACACCTTC. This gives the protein CASSFDQGAKGYTF.

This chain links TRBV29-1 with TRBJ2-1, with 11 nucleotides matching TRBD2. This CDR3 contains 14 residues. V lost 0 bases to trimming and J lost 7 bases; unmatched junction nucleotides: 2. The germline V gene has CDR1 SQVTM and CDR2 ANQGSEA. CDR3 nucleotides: TGCAGCGTTGAAGAGGTAGCGGGGGGGAATGAGCAGTTCTTC. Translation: CSVEEVAGGNEQFF.

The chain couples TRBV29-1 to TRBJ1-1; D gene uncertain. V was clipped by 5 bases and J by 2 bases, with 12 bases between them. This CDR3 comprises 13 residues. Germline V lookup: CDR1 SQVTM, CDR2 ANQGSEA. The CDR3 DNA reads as TGCAGCGTTCCTACGACTCTAAACACTGAAGCTTTCTTT. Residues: CSVPTTLNTEAFF.

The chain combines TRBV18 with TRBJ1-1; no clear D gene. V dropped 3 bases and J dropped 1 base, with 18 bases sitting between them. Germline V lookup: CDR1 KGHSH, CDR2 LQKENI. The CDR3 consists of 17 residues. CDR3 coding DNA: TGTGCCAGCTCACCCACGGTCCAGATTCAACCGAACACTGAAGCTTTCTTT. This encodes CASSPTVQIQPNTEAFF.

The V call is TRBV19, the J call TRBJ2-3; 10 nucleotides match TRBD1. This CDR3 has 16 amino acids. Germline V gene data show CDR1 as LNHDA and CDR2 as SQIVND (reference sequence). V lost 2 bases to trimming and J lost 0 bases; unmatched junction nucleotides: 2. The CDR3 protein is CASSIWGQGSTDTQYF. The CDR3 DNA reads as TGTGCCAGTAGTATATGGGGACAGGGGAGCACAGATACGCAGTATTTT.

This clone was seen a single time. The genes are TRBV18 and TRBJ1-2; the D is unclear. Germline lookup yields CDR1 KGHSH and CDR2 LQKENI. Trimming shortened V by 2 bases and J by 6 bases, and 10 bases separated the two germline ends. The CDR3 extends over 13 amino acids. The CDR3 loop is CASSPESWDGYTF. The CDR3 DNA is TGTGCCAGCTCACCAGAGTCCTGGGATGGCTACACCTTC.